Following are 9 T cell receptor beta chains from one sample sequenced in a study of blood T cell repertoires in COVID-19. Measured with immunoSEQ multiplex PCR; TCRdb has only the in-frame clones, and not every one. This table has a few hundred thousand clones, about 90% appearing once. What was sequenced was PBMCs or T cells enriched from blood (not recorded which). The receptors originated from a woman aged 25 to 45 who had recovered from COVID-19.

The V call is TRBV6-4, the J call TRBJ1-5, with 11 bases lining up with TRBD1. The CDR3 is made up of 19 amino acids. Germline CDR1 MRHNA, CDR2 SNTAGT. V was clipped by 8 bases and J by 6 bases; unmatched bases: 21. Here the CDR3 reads CASRRGSDRGRAYGQPQHF. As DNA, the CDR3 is TGTGCCAGCCGTCGGGGGTCGGACAGGGGGCGCGCATATGGTCAGCCCCAGCATTTT.

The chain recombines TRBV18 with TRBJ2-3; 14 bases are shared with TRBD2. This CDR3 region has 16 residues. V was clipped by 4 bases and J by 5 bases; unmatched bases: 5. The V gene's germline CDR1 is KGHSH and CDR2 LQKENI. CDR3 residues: CASSRGLAGAGDTQYF. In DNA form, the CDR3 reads TGTGCCAGCTCACGGGGACTAGCGGGAGCCGGAGATACGCAGTATTTT.

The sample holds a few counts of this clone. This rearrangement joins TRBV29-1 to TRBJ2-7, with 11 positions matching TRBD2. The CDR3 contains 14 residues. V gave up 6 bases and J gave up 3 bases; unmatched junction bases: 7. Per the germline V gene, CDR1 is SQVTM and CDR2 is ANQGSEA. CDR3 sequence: CSVDTSGSGYEQYF. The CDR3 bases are TGCAGCGTCGATACTAGCGGGAGTGGCTACGAGCAGTACTTC.

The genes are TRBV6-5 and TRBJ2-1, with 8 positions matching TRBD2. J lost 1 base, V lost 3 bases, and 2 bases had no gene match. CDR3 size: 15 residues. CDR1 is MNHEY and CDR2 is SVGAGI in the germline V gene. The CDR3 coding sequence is TGTGCCAGCAGTTATGTAGCGGGGTCCTACAATGAGCAGTTCTTC. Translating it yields CASSYVAGSYNEQFF.

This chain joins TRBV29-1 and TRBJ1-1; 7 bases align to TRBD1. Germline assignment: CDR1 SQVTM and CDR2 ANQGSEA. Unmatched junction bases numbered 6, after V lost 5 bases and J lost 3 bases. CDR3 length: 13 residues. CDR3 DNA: TGCAGCGTTTGGACAGGCAGGGACACTGAAGCTTTCTTT. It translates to CSVWTGRDTEAFF.

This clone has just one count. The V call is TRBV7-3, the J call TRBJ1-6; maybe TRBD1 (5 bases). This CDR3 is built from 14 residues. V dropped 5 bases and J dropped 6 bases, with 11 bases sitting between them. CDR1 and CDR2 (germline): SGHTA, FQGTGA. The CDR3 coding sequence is TGTGCCAGCAGCCGGGACGGGGGTAATTCACCCCTCCACTTT. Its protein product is CASSRDGGNSPLHF.

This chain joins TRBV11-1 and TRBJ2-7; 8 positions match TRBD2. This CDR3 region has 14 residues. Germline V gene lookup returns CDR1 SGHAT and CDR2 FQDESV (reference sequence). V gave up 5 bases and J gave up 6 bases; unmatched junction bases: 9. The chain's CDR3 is CASSAGTRSSEQYF. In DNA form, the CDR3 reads TGTGCCAGCAGCGCCGGGACTAGATCATCCGAGCAGTACTTC.

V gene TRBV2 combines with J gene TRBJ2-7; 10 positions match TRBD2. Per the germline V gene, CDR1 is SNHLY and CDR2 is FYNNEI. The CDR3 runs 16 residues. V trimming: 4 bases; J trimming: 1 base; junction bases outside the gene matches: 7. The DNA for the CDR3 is TGTGCCAGCAGTGCCCTGGGTAGCGGGGGGTCCTACGAGCAGTACTTC. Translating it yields CASSALGSGGSYEQYF.

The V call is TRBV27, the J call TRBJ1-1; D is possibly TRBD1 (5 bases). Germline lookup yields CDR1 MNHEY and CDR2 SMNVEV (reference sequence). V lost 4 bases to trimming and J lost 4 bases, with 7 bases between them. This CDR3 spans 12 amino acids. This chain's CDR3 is CASSSDSTEAFF. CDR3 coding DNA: TGTGCCAGCAGTTCTGACAGCACTGAAGCTTTCTTT.